This T cell receptor beta chain was sequenced during a study of radiotherapy plus CTLA-4 blockade in lung cancer. Study results and limitations: TCR clones from tumors expanded in blood after radiotherapy plus ipilimumab.

TCRdb's copy holds only in-frame clones and misses some; the assay was immunoSEQ multiplex PCR. This table has about 39,000 clones, more than 70% appearing once. Trimming shortened V by 9 bases and J by 8 bases, and 20 bases separated the two germline ends. The CDR3 is 14 residues long. CDR1 SNHLY and CDR2 FYNNEI come from the germline V gene. This clone was seen a single time. Its cognate antigen is unknown. Ipilimumab-mediated CTLA-4 blockade plus focal radiation was given to patients having chemo-refractory metastatic non-small-cell lung cancer. This receptor was identified in a human donor with non-small cell lung cancer that progressed on radiotherapy plus ipilimumab. This specimen consisted of peripheral blood, obtained from a patient treated with radiotherapy plus ipilimumab. The rearrangement uses TRBV2 and TRBJ2-4; TRBD2 might be the D (6 bases). CDR3: CASRVGEVIDIQYF. For the CDR3, the DNA is TGTGCCAGTCGCGTCGGGGAGGTTATTGACATTCAGTACTTC.